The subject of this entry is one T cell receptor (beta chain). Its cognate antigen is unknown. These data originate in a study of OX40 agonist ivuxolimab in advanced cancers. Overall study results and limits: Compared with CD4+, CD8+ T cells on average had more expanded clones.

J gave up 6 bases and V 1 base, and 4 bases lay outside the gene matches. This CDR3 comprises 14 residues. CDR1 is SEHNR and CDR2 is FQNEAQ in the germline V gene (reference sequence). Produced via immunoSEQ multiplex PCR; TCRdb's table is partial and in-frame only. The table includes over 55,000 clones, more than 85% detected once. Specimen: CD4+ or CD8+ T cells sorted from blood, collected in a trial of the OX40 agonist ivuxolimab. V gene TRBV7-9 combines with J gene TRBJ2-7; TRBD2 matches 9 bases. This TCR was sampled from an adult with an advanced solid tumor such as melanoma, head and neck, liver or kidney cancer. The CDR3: CASSLDGSGGEQYF. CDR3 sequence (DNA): TGTGCCAGCAGCTTAGATGGTAGCGGGGGCGAGCAGTACTTC.